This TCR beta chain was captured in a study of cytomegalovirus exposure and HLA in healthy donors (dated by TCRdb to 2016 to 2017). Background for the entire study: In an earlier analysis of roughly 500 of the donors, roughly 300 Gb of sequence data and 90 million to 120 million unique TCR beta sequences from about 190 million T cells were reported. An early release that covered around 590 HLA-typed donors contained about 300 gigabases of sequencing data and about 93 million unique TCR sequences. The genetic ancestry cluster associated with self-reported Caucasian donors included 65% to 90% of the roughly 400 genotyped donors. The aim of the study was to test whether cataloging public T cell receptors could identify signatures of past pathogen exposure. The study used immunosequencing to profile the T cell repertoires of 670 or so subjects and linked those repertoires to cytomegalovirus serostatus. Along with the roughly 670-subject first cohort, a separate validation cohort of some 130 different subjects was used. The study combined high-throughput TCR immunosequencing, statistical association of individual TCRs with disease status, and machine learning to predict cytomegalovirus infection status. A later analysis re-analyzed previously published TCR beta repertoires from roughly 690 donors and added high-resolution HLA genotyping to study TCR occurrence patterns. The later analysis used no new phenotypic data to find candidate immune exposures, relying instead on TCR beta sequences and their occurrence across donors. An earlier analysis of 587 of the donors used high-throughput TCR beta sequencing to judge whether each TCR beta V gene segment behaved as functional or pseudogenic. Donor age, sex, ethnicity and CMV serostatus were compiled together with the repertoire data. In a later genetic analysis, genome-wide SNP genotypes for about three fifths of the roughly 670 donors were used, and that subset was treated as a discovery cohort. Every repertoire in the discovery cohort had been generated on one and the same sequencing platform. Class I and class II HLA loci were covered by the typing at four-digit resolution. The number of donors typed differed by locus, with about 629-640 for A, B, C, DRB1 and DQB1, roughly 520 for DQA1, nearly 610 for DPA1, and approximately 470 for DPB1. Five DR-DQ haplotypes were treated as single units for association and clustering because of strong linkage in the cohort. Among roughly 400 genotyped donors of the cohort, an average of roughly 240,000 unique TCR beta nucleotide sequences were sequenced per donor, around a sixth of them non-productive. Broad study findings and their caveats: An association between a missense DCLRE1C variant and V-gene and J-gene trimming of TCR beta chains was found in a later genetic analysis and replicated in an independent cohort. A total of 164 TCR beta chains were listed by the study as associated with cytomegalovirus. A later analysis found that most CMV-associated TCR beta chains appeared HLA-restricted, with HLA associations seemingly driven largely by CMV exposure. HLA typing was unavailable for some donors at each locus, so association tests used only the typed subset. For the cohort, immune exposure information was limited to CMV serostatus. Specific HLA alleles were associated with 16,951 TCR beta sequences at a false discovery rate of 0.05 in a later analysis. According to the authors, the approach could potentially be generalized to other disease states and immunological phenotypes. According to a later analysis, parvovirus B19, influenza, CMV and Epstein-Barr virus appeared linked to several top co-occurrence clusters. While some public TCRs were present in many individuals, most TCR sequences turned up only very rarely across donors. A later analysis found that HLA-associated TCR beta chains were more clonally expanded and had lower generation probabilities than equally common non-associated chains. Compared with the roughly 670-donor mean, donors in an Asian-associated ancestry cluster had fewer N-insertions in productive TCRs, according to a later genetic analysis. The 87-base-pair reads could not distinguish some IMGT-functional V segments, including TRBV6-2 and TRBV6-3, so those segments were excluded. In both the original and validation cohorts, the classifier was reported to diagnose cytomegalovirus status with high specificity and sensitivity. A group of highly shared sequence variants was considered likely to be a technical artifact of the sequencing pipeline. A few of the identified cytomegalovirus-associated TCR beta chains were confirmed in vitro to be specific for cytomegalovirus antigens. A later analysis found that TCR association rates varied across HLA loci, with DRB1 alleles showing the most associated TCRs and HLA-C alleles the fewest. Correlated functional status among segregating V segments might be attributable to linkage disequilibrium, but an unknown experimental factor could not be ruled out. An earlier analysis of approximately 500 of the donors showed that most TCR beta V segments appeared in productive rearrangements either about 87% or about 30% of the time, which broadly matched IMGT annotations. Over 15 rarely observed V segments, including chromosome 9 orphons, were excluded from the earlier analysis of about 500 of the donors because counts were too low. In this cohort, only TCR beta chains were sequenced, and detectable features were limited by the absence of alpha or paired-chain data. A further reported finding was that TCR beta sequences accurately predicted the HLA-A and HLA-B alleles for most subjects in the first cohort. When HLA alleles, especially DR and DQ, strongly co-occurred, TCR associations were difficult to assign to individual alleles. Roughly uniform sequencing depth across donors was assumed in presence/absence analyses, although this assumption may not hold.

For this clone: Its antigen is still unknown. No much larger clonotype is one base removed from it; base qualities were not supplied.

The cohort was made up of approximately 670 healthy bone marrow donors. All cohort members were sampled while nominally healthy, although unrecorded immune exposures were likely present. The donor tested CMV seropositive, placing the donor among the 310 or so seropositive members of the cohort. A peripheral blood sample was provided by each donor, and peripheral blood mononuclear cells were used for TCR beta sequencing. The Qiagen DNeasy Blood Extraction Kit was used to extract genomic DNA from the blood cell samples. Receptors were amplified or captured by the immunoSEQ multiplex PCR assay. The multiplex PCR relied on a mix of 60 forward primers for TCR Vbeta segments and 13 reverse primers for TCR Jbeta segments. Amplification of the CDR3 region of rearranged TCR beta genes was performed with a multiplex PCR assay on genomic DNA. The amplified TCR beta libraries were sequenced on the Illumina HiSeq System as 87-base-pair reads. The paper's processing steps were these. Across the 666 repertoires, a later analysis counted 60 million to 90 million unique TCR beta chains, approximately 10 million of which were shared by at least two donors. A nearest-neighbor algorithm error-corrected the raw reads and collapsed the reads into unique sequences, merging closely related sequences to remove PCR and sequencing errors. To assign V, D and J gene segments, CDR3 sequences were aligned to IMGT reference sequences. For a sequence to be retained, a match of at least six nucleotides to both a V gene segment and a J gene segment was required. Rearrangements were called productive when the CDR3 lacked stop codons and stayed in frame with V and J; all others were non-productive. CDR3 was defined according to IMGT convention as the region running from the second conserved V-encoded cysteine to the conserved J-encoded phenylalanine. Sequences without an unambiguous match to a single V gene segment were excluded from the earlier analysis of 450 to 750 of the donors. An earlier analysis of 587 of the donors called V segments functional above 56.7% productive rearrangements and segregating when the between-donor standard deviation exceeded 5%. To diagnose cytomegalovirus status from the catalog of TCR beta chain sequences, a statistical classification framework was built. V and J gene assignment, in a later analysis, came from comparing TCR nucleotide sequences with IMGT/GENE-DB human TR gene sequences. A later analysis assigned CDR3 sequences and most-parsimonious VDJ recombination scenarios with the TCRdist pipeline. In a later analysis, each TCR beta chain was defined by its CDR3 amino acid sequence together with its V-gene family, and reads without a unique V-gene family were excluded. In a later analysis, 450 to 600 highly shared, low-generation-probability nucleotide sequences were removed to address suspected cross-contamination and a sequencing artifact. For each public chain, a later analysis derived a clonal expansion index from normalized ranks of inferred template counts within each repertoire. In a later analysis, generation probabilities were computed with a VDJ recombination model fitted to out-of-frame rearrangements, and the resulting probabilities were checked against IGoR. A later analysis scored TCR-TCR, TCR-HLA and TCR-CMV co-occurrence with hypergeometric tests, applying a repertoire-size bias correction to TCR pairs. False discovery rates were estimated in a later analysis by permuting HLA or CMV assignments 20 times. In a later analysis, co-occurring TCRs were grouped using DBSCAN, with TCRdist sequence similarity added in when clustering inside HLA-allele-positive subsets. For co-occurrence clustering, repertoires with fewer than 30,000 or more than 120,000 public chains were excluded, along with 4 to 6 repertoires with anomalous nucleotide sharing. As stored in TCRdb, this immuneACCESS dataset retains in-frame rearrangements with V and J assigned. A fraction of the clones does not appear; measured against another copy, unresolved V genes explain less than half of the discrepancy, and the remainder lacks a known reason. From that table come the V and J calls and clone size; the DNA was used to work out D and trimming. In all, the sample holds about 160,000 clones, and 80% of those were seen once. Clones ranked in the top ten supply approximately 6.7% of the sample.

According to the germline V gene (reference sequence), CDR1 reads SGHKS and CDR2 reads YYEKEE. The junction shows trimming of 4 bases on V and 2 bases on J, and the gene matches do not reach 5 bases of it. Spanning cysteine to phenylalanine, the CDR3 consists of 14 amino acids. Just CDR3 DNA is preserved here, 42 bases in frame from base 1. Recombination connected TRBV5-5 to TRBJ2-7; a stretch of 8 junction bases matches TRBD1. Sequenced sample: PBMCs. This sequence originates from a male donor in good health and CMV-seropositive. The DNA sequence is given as TGTGCCAGCAGCCCCGGACAGGGAGCCTACGAGCAGTACTTC. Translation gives CASSPGQGAYEQYF. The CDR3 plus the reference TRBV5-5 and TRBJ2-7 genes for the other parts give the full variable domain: DAGVTQSPTHLIKTRGQQVTLRCSPISGHKSVSWYQQVLGQGPQFIFQYYEKEERGRGNFPDRFSARQFPNYSSELNVNALLLGDSALYLCASSPGQGAYEQYFGPGTRLTVT.